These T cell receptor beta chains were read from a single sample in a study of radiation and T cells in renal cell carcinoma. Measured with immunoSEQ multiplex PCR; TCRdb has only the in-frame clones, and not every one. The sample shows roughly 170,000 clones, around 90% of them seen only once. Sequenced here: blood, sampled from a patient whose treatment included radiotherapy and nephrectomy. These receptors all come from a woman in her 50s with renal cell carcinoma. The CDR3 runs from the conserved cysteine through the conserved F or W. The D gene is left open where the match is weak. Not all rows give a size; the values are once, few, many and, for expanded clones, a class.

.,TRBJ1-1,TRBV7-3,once,TGTGCCAGCAGCTTATCCTATACGGCGAACACTGAAGCTTTCTTT,CASSLSYTANTEAFF
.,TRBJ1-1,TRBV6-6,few,TGTGCCAGCAGTTGGTCAGGAAACACTGAAGCTTTCTTT,CASSWSGNTEAFF
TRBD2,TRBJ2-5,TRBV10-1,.,TGCGCCAGCAGTGAGGGACTAGGCCGAGAGACCCAGTACTTC,CASSEGLGRETQYF
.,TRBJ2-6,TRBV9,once,TGTGCCAGCAGCGTAAACTCTGGGGCCAACGTCCTGACTTTC,CASSVNSGANVLTF
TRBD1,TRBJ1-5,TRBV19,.,TGTGCCAGTAGCCTGGACAGGGGCAATCAGCCCCAGCATTTT,CASSLDRGNQPQHF
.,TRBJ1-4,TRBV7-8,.,TGTGCCAGCAGCTCCCACGAAAAACTGTTTTTT,CASSSHEKLFF
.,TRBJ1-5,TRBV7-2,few,TGTGCCAGCAGCTTAGGCCCTCAGCCCCAGCATTTT,CASSLGPQPQHF
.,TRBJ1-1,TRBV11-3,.,TGTGCCAGCAGCCGGACATTGTCCACTGAAGCTTTCTTT,CASSRTLSTEAFF
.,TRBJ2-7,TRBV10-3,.,TGTGCCATCAGGGAAGGCAGGGCCGCCTACGAGCAGTACTTC,CAIREGRAAYEQYF
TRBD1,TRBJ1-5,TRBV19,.,TGTGCCAGTAGTACAGACAGGGGCCGCGCACCCAATCAGCCCCAGCATTTT,CASSTDRGRAPNQPQHF
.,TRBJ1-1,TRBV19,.,TGTGCCAGTAGTAACAGATACACTGAAGCTTTCTTT,CASSNRYTEAFF
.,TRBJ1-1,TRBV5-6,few,TGTGCCAGCAGCTTGTTAAGGTTGGAGGGAAGAGGCACTGAAGCTTTCTTT,CASSLLRLEGRGTEAFF
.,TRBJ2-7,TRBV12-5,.,TGTGCTAGTTATAGAGGTAACGAGCAGTACTTC,CASYRGNEQYF
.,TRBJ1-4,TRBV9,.,TGTGCCAGCAGCGTAGGTCCGGGGAGTACTAATGAAAAACTGTTTTTT,CASSVGPGSTNEKLFF
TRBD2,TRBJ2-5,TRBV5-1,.,TGCGCCAGCAGCTTGGGGCTAGCGGGGGCCGCGTACCAAGAGACCCAGTACTTC,CASSLGLAGAAYQETQYF
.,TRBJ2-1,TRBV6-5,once,TGTGCCAGCAGTTACACGAATGAGCAGTTCTTC,CASSYTNEQFF
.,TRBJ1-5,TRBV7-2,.,TGTGCCAGCAGCTTCAGAAATCGAAATCAGCCCCAGCATTTT,CASSFRNRNQPQHF
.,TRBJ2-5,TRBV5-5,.,TGTGCCAGCAGTCAGCAGGGTCGGCTGACGGGGGGCCAGGGGACCCAGTACTTC,CASSQQGRLTGGQGTQYF
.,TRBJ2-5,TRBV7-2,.,TGTGCCAGCAGCTTAGGACCACCCCCCCAGACCCAGTACTTC,CASSLGPPPQTQYF
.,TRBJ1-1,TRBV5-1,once,TGCGCCAGCAGCTTCCTACAGGGGAACACTGAAGCTTTCTTT,CASSFLQGNTEAFF
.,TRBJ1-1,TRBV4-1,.,TGCGCCAGCAGCCAAGTTGTCCTGAACACTGAAGCTTTCTTT,CASSQVVLNTEAFF
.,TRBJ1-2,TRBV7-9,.,TGTGCCAGCAGCCCGGGCCCCGGACATTCTAACTATGGCTACACCTTC,CASSPGPGHSNYGYTF
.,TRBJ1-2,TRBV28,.,TGTGCCAGCAGTTCCGGGCTTCCGGAGCGGGGCTACACCTTC,CASSSGLPERGYTF
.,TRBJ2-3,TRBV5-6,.,TGTGCCAGCAGCTTTCCCGGGGCCGAGACAGATACGCAGTATTTT,CASSFPGAETDTQYF
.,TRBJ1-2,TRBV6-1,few,TGTGCCAGCAGCGGGTCGGGTAACTATGGCTACACCTTC,CASSGSGNYGYTF
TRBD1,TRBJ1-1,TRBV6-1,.,TGTGCCAGCAGTGCCAGACCCGGACAGGACACTGAAGCTTTCTTT,CASSARPGQDTEAFF
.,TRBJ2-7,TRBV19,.,TGTGCCAGTAGGGGGGTCTACGAGCAGTACTTC,CASRGVYEQYF
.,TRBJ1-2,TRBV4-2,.,TGTGCCAGCAGCCTAGCCGAAACAGGCCAGGGCTACACCTTC,CASSLAETGQGYTF
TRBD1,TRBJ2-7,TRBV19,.,TGTGCCAGTAGTTCTACGACCGGGACAGGGTCCTACGAGCAGTACTTC,CASSSTTGTGSYEQYF
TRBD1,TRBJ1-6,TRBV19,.,TGTGCCAGTAGTTCTGACCCGGACAGGAGCTCACCCCTCCACTTT,CASSSDPDRSSPLHF
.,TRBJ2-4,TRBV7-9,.,TGTGCCAGCAGCTTAGGGTCGGGGGTTATGGTCAAAAACATTCAGTACTTC,CASSLGSGVMVKNIQYF
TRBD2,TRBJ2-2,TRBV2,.,TGTGCCAGCATGGGTAGCGGGGGTAACACCGGGGAGCTGTTTTTT,CASMGSGGNTGELFF
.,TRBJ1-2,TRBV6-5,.,TGTGCCAGCAGTTACTCAGCGACAGTCTTTGGCTACACCTTC,CASSYSATVFGYTF
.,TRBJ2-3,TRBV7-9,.,TGTGCCAGCAGCTCTTACGGGTCAGTAACAGATACGCAGTATTTT,CASSSYGSVTDTQYF
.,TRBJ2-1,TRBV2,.,TGTGCCAGCAAGGCCAGGACAAGCTCCTCCAATGAGCAGTTCTTC,CASKARTSSSNEQFF
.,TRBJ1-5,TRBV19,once,TGTGCCACCCGCCGTTCCTCGGGCAATCAGCCCCAGCATTTT,CATRRSSGNQPQHF
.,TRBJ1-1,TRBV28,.,TGTGCCAGCAGCTCGGACGGGTTAGTCACTGAAGCTTTCTTT,CASSSDGLVTEAFF
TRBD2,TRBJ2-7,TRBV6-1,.,TGTGCCAGCAGTTTAACCGGGACTAAAGAGCAGTACTTC,CASSLTGTKEQYF
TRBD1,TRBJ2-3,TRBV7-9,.,TGTGCCAGCAGCTTAGGTGGCCCGACAGGGGACGACACAGATACGCAGTATTTT,CASSLGGPTGDDTDTQYF
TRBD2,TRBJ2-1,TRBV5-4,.,TGTGCCAGCAGCCCGGGAGGGTTTGGGGGGTCCTACAATGAGCAGTTCTTC,CASSPGGFGGSYNEQFF
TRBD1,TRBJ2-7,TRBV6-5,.,TGTGCCAGCAGTGGACCGGGACAGAGCAACTACGAGCAGTACTTC,CASSGPGQSNYEQYF
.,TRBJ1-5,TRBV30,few,TGTGCCTGGGCAAGGGGTTGTCAGCCCCAGCATTTT,CAWARGCQPQHF
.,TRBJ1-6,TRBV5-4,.,TGTGCCAGCAGCTTGGCGTTCAGGAGAGCACCCCTCCACTTT,CASSLAFRRAPLHF
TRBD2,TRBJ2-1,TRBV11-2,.,TGTGCCAGCAGCTCTGCGACTAGCGGGGGCCTCTCCTACAATGAGCAGTTCTTC,CASSSATSGGLSYNEQFF
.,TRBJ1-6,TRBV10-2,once,TGCGCCAGCAGTCTGGACAGCTATAATTCACCCCTCCACTTT,CASSLDSYNSPLHF